This note documents a single T cell receptor beta chain sequence. As yet, its antigen is unknown. The sample comes from a study of monozygotic twins with inflammatory bowel disease. CDR1 is DFQATT and CDR2 is SNEGSKA in the germline V gene (reference sequence). The CDR3 is 16 residues long. Study-wide results and caveats: Repertoire similarity was not found to differ between concordant and discordant twins, possibly from limited power.

Total RNA isolation used whole blood (no T cell sorting was performed). Reanalyzing the 5' RACE reads, TCRdb keeps one entry per CDR3 protein, without DNA. The table lists around 380,000 distinct CDR3 sequences. This rearrangement joins TRBV20-1 to TRBJ1-5; TCRdb gives TRBD1 as the D gene, but with no DNA this cannot be confirmed. This clonotype originated in a human donor with ulcerative colitis or Crohn's disease, or a healthy co-twin of an affected twin (not recorded which). Sequenced material: blood. The CDR3 reads CSARKPGTGVSQPQHF.